This TCR beta chain was profiled in a study of T-cell reconstitution after alpha-beta-depleted transplantation in children. This clonotype was seen ten or more times. It was with unique molecular identifiers that the TCRbeta library was prepared. TCRdb re-called the PCR reads through MiXCR, storing one row per CDR3 protein. The sample lists around 200,000 distinct CDR3 sequences, roughly 9% occurring once. The source material was PBMCs from the stem cell graft donor, sampled from the stem cell graft. The origin of this receptor is a human donor who donated a stem cell graft to a child with acute lymphoblastic leukemia.

The CDR3, as DNA: TGCGCCAGCAGCTTGGCTGGGGGACAGGGGGCCCCGAACACTGAAGCTTTCTTT. Translating gives CASSLAGGQGAPNTEAFF. V usage is TRBV5-1 and J usage is TRBJ1-1; 12 nucleotides align to TRBD1. The length of the CDR3 is 18 residues. V shed 0 bases and J 1 base; nucleotides not matched to a gene: 7. Per the germline V gene, CDR1 is SGHRS and CDR2 is YFSETQ.